The 21 T cell receptor beta chains below all came from one sample that was sequenced in a study of cytomegalovirus exposure and HLA in healthy donors. PCR primers comprised 60 Vbeta and 13 Jbeta primers. Repertoires were generated with immunoSEQ multiplex PCR, while TCRdb's copy carries only in-frame clones and drops some. Of under 150,000 clones detected, 70% to 80% appear once; the ten largest clones hold about 6.6%. Input material: PBMCs. All receptors derive from a middle-aged woman in good health and CMV-seropositive.

This clone occurred a few times. Here the CDR3 DNA reads TGTGCCAGCAGCCCAGGGACAGGGTGGGGAGATACGCAGTATTTT. This sequence encodes CASSPGTGWGDTQYF. This chain connects TRBV7-9 to TRBJ2-3; 9 bases line up with TRBD1. The CDR3 spans 15 residues. Germline V CDR1 and CDR2: SEHNR, FQNEAQ (reference sequence). V was clipped by 5 bases and J by 5 bases; unmatched bases: 8.

Worth noting for this clone: Different DNA sequences within this sample yield the same CDR3. The chain uses TRBV9 and TRBJ2-3; 7 positions agree with TRBD1. Germline trimming cut 0 bases from V and 1 base from J; bases unmatched to any gene: 2. CDR1 and CDR2 from the germline V gene are SGDLS and YYNGEE. The CDR3 length is 15 residues. CDR3 in DNA: TGTGCCAGCAGCGTAGAACAGGGGCGCACAGATACGCAGTATTTT. Translation: CASSVEQGRTDTQYF.

V usage is TRBV19 and J usage is TRBJ1-2, with TRBD1 identical over 7 bases. V was pared by 7 bases and J by 4 bases, with 12 bases of the junction left unmatched. This CDR3 has 15 amino acids. The germline gives CDR1 LNHDA, CDR2 SQIVND (reference sequence). The CDR3 here is CASNHDRGGSYGYTF. CDR3 sequence (DNA): TGTGCCAGTAATCACGATCGAGGGGGCTCCTATGGCTACACCTTC. The full variable domain, its missing parts supplied by reference TRBV19 and TRBJ1-2, is DGGITQSPKYLFRKEGQNVTLSCEQNLNHDAMYWYRQDPGQGLRLIYYSQIVNDFQKGDIAEGYSVSREKKESFPLTVTSAQKNPTAFYLCASNHDRGGSYGYTFGSGTRLTVV.

The chain recombines TRBV6-5 with TRBJ2-7; 7 positions agree with TRBD1. Losses at the gene ends were 6 bases for V and 2 bases for J; bases not matched to a gene: 4. The CDR3 consists of 13 residues. Germline V gene sequence: CDR1 MNHEY, CDR2 SVGAGI. CDR3 nucleotide sequence: TGTGCCAGCAGCCCGACAGGGACCTACGAGCAGTACTTC. This sequence encodes CASSPTGTYEQYF.

The chain couples TRBV5-1 to TRBJ2-2, with TRBD2 identical over 11 bases. Germline V gene data show CDR1 as SGHRS and CDR2 as YFSETQ. CDR3 length equals 16 residues. The trim removed 5 bases at V and 4 bases at J, leaving 7 bases unmatched. CDR3 region: CASSRLAGSGTGELFF. The DNA for the CDR3 is TGCGCCAGCAGTAGACTAGCGGGGTCCGGCACCGGGGAGCTGTTTTTT.

Points on this clone: The same CDR3 arises from other DNA sequences in this sample as well. The chain combines TRBV10-3 with TRBJ1-5, with D possibly matching TRBD1 (5 bases). The germline gives CDR1 ENHRY, CDR2 SYGVKD. The ends were cut back, 2 bases at V and 0 bases at J, with 8 bases in the middle. The CDR3 extends over 15 amino acids. The CDR3 reads CAISEGAYSNQPQHF. The CDR3 DNA reads as TGTGCCATCAGTGAGGGGGCTTATAGCAATCAGCCCCAGCATTTT.

The rearrangement links TRBV19 to TRBJ1-6, with 7 bases that match TRBD1. The trim removed 5 bases at V and 7 bases at J, leaving 11 bases unmatched. The CDR3 consists of 16 residues. In germline, CDR1 is LNHDA, CDR2 SQIVND (reference sequence). The CDR3: CASSWAGTVSNSPLHF. CDR3 DNA sequence: TGTGCCAGTAGTTGGGCGGGGACAGTCTCCAATTCACCCCTCCACTTT.

The rearrangement joins TRBV18 to TRBJ2-1; D ambiguous. V was cut by 2 bases and J by 13 bases, with 9 bases left in between. The CDR3 runs to 11 residues. CDR1 is KGHSH and CDR2 is LQKENI in the germline V gene. The CDR3 bases are TGTGCCAGCTCACCAGAGAGACTCCAGTTCTTC. Amino acids: CASSPERLQFF.

V is TRBV19 and J is TRBJ1-1; 9 bases agree with TRBD1. The CDR3 is 15 residues long. Germline V gives CDR1 LNHDA, CDR2 SQIVND (reference sequence). V shed 6 bases and J 1 base; nucleotides not matched to a gene: 6. CDR3 residues: CASRALQGANTEAFF. CDR3 DNA: TGTGCCAGTAGGGCATTACAGGGGGCGAACACTGAAGCTTTCTTT.

The rearrangement joins TRBV7-2 to TRBJ2-5; possible D gene TRBD1, 5 bases. Germline lookup yields CDR1 SGHTA and CDR2 FQGNSA. CDR3 length equals 12 residues. Trimming removed 3 bases from V and 4 bases from J, with 6 bases in between. This chain's CDR3 is CASSFRGETQYF. In DNA form, the CDR3 reads TGTGCCAGCAGCTTTAGGGGAGAGACCCAGTACTTC.

The rearrangement links TRBV5-1 to TRBJ2-7; perhaps TRBD1 as D (5 bases). In germline, CDR1 is SGHRS, CDR2 YFSETQ. The CDR3 runs to 13 residues. The V end was cut by 0 bases, the J end by 5 bases, with 9 bases between. The CDR3 loop reads CASSLGGLNEQYF. CDR3 nucleotides: TGCGCCAGCAGCTTGGGGGGCCTCAACGAGCAGTACTTC.

V gene TRBV5-1 combines with J gene TRBJ2-1, with D unresolved. V was trimmed by 1 base and J by 0 bases, leaving 11 bases between them. The CDR3 sequence is 16 residues long. Germline-derived CDR1 and CDR2 are SGHRS and YFSETQ. CDR3: CASSLSGVGSYNEQFF. For the CDR3, the DNA is TGCGCCAGCAGCTTGAGTGGAGTGGGCTCCTACAATGAGCAGTTCTTC.

The V call is TRBV21-1, the J call TRBJ2-5; the table calls TRBD1, which could not be checked here. TRBV21-1 counts as a pseudogene. The CDR3 loop spans 14 amino acids. DNA for the CDR3: TGTGCCACCTCCTGGACAGACGGCGGAGAGACCCAGTACTTC. Its translation is CATSWTDGGETQYF.

V is TRBV28 and J is TRBJ1-2; 8 nucleotides agree with TRBD1. CDR3 length: 13 amino acids. V gave up 7 bases and J gave up 5 bases; unmatched junction bases: 6. Per germline, CDR1 MDHEN and CDR2 SYDVKM. The CDR3 DNA follows: TGTGCCAGCATCGGGACAGGAAGGTATGGCTACACCTTC. It encodes CASIGTGRYGYTF.

The chain employs TRBV19 and TRBJ1-1, with D perhaps TRBD1 (6 bases). The germline V gene encodes CDR1 LNHDA and CDR2 SQIVND (reference sequence). V lost 3 bases and J lost 0, with 8 bases in between. The CDR3 contains 14 residues. The CDR3 loop is CASSIGDMNTEAFF. For the CDR3, the DNA is TGTGCCAGTAGTATCGGGGACATGAACACTGAAGCTTTCTTT.

This rearrangement joins TRBV6-1 to TRBJ1-1; no clear D. The germline V gene encodes CDR1 MNHNS and CDR2 SASEGT. This CDR3 region has 13 residues. The V end lost 3 bases, the J end lost 9 bases, and 14 bases lay between the germline ends. The CDR3 nucleotides are TGTGCCAGCAGTGACGGTGGGAGGCACCAAGCTTTCTTT. This codes for CASSDGGRHQAFF.

This clone was counted only a few times. This sequence joins TRBV28 and TRBJ2-7; TRBD1 agrees at 8 bases. The germline V gene encodes CDR1 MDHEN and CDR2 SYDVKM. Losses at the gene ends were 3 bases for V and 4 bases for J; bases not matched to a gene: 8. This CDR3 comprises 15 residues. The CDR3 nucleotides are TGTGCCAGCAGTTTCTCGACAGGGGCCGTATACGAGCAGTACTTC. Translation gives CASSFSTGAVYEQYF.

V gene TRBV6-5 combines with J gene TRBJ2-3; perhaps TRBD1 as D (7 bases). The CDR3 extends over 16 amino acids. Germline V gene lookup returns CDR1 MNHEY and CDR2 SVGAGI. V was pared by 0 bases and J by 3 bases, with 13 bases between. The CDR3 spells CASSYSGGGGTDTQYF. In nucleotides, the CDR3 is TGTGCCAGCAGTTACTCTGGAGGGGGCGGAACAGATACGCAGTATTTT.

The chain joins TRBV5-1 to TRBJ1-5; no clear D. Germline CDR1 reads SGHRS; CDR2 reads YFSETQ. V lost 0 bases to trimming and J lost 7 bases, with 8 bases between them. The CDR3 is made up of 13 amino acids. The DNA for the CDR3 is TGCGCCAGCAGCTTGGCGGGGAAGCAGCCCCAGCATTTT. This encodes CASSLAGKQPQHF.

The sample holds a few counts of this clone. The CDR3 protein is CASSQDAGAADTQYF. In DNA, the CDR3 is TGTGCCAGCAGCCAAGACGCGGGAGCGGCAGATACGCAGTATTTT. J is TRBJ2-3 and V is TRBV4-2; 7 bases are a match to TRBD2. Trimming cost V 0 bases and J 4 bases; bases outside gene matches: 4. CDR1 LGHNA and CDR2 YNFKEQ come from the germline V gene. The CDR3 covers 15 residues.

The chain joins TRBV11-2 to TRBJ2-7, with a tentative D call TRBD2 (7 bases). V was shortened by 5 bases and J by 7 bases, with 21 bases between the two germline ends. CDR1 is SGHAT, CDR2 FQNNGV, per germline. CDR3 size: 15 residues. CDR3 sequence: CASSLRGGPLGEQYF. Here the CDR3 DNA reads TGTGCCAGCAGCCTAAGGGGGGGGCCGTTAGGGGAGCAGTACTTC.